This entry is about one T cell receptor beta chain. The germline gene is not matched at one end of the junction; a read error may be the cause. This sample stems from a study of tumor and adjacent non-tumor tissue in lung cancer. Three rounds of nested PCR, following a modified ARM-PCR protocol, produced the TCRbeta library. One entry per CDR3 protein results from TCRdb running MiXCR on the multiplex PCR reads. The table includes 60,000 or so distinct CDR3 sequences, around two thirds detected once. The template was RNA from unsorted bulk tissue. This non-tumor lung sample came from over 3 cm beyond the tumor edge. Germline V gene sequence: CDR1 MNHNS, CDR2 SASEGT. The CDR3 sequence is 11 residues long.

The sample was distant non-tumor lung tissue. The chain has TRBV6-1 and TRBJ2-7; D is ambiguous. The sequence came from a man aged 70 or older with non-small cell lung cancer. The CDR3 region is CASNFTYKQYF. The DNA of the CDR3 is TGTGCCAGCAATTTTACCTACAAGCAGTACTTC.